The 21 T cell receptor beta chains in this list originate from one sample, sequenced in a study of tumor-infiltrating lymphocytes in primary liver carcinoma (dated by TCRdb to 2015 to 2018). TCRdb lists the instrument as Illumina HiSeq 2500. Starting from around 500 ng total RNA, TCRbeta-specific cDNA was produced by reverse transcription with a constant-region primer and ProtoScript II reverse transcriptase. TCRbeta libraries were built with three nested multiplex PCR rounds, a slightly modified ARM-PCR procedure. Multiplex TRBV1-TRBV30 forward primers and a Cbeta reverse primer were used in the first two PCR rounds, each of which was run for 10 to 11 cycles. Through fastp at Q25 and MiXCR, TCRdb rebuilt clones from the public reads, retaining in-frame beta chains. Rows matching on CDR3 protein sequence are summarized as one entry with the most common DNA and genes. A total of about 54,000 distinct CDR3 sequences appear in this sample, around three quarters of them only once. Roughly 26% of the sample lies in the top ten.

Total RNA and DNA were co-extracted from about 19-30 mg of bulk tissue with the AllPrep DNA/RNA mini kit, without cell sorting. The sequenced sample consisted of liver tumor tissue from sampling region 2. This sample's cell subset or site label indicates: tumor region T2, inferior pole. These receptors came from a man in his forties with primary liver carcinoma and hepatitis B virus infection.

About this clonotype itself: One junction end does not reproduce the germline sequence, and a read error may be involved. CDR3 DNA: TGTGCCAGCAGCATCGACCCGCCGGTGCAGGGAAGCTACGAGCATTACTTC. Translation gives CASSIDPPVQGSYEHYF. V gene TRBV11-2 combines with J gene TRBJ2-7; a weak D match, TRBD1 (5 bases). The germline CDR1 and CDR2 sequences are SGHAT and FQNNGV. This CDR3 region has 17 residues.

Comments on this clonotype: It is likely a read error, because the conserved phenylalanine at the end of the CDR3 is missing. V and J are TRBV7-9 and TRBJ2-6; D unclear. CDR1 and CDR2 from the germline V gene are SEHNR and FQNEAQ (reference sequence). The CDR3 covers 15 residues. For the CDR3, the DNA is TGTGCCAGCACCTGGGAAGACTCTGTGGCCAACGTCCTGACTTTA. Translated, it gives CASTWEDSVANVLTL.

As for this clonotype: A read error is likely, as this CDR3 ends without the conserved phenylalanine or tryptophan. The chain's CDR3 is CASSLGTVSYEQYI. For the CDR3, the DNA is TGTGCCAGCAGTTTAGGGACGGTCTCCTACGAGCAGTACATC. This chain uses TRBV12-3 or TRBV12-4 with TRBJ2-7; D ambiguous. The CDR3 contains 14 residues. V was trimmed by 1 base and J by 0 bases, leaving 7 bases between them.

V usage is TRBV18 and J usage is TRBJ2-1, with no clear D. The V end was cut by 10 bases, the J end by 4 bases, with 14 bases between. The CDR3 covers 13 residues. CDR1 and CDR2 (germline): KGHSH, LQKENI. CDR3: CATEPDGYNEQFF. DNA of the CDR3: TGTGCCACGGAACCGGACGGTTACAATGAGCAGTTCTTC.

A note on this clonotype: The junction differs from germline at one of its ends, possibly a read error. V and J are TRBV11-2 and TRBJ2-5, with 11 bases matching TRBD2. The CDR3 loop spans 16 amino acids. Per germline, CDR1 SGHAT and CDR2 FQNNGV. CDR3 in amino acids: CPSSPGTSGLQETQYF. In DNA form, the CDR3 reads TGTCCCAGCAGCCCTGGGACTAGCGGCTTACAAGAGACCCAGTACTTC.

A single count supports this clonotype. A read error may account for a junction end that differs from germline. The CDR3 loop reads CASSRYVLCATNEKLFF. DNA for the CDR3: TGTGCTAGCAGCCGCTACGTGTTGTGTGCCACTAATGAAAAACTGTTTTTT. V and J are TRBV6-6 and TRBJ1-4; no definite D call. CDR1 is MNHNY, CDR2 SVGAGI, per germline (reference sequence). This CDR3 has 17 residues.

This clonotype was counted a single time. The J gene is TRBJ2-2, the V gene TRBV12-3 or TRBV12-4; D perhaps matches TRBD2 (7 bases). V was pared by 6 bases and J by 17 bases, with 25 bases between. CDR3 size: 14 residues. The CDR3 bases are TGTGCCAGCAGGCTAACCCAGTTGACCGGGGGGCTATTTTTT. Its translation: CASRLTQLTGGLFF.

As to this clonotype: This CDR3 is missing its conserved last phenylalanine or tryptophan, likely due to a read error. CDR3 region: CASRTSPWTSGPYEQYY. In DNA, the CDR3 is TGTGCCAGCAGAACTTCCCCTTGGACTAGCGGTCCCTACGAGCAGTACTAC. V gene TRBV6-2 or TRBV6-3 combines with J gene TRBJ2-7, with 10 bases identical to TRBD2. This CDR3 comprises 17 residues. Germline trimming cut 6 bases from V and 2 bases from J; bases unmatched to any gene: 13. Germline V CDR1 and CDR2: MNHEY, SVGEGT.

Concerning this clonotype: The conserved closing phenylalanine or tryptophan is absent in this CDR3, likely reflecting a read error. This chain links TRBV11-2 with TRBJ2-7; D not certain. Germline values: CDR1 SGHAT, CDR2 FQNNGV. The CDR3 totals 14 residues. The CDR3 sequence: CASNLTDGAYKQYL. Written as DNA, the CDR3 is TGTGCCAGCAACTTAACCGACGGAGCCTACAAACAGTACCTC.

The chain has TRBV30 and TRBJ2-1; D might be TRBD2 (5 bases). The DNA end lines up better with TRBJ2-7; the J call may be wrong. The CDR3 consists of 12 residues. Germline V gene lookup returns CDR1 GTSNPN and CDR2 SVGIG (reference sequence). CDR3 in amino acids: CAWSVRDNEQYF. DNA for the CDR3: TGTGCCTGGAGTGTACGGGATAATGAGCAGTACTTC.

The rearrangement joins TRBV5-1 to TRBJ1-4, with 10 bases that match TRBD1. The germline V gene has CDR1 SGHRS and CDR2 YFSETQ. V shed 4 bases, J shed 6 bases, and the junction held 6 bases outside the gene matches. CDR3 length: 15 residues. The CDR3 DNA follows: TGCGCCAGCAGCCCGCCGGGACAGGGGCATGAAAAACTGTTTTTT. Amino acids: CASSPPGQGHEKLFF. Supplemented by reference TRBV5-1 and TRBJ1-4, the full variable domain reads KAGVTQTPRYLIKTRGQQVTLSCSPISGHRSVSWYQQTPGQGLQFLFEYFSETQRNKGNFPGRFSGRQFSNSRSEMNVSTLELGDSALYLCASSPPGQGHEKLFFGSGTQLSVL.

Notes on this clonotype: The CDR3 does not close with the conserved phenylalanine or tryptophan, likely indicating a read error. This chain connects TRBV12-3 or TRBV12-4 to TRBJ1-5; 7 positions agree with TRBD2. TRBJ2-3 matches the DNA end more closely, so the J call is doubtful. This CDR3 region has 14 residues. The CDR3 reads CASNLGGVDQPQYS. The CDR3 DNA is TGTGCCAGCAACCTGGGAGGGGTCGATCAGCCCCAGTATTCT.

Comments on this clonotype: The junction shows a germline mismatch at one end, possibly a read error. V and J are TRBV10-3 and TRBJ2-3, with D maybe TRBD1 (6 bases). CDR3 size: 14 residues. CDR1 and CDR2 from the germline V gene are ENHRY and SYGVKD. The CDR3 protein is CAISGGSGTDTQYF. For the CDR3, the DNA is TGCGCCATCAGTGGGGGCTCAGGTACAGATACGCAGTATTTT.

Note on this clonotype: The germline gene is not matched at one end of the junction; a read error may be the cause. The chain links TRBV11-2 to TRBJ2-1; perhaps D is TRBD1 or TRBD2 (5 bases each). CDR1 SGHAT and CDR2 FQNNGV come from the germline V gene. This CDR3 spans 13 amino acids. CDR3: CGSGPRGRSVQFF. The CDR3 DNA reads TGTGGCAGCGGCCCAAGGGGCCGGTCCGTGCAGTTCTTC.

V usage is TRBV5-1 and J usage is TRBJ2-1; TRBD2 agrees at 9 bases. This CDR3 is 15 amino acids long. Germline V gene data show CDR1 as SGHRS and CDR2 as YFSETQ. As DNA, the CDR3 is TGCAACAGCAGCTTGGAGTTAGCGGGAGTCAATGAGCAGTTCTTC. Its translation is CNSSLELAGVNEQFF.

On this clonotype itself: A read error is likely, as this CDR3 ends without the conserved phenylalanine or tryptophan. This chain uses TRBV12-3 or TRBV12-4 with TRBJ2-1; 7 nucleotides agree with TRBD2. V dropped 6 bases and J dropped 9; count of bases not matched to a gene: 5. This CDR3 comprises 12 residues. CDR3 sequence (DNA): TGTGCCAGCAGACCTAGCGGCGGTGAGCAGTTCTCC. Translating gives CASRPSGGEQFS.

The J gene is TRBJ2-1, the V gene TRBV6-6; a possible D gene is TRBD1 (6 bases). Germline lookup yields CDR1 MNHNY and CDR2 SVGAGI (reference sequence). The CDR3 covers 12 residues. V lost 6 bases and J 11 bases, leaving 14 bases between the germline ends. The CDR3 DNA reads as TGTGCCAGCAGACACAGGGCTAACAAGCAGTTCTTC. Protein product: CASRHRANKQFF.

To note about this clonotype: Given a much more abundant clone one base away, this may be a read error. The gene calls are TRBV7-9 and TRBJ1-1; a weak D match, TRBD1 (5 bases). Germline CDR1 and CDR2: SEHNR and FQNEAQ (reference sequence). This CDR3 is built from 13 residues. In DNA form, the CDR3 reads TGTGCCAGCAGCCCCGGACAAAACACTGAAGATTTCTTT. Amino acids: CASSPGQNTEDFF.

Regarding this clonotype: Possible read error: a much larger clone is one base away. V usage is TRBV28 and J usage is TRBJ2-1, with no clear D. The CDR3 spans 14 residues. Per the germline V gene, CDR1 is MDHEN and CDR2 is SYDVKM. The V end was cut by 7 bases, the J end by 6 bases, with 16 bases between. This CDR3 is CASKSPSVLNEQFF. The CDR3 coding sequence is TGTGCCAGCAAGAGTCCCTCGGTGCTCAATGAGCAGTTCTTC.

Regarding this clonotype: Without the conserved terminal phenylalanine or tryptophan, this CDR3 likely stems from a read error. The CDR3, as DNA: TGCGCCAGCGGAGGGGGCGGGGGATACATCGGGGAACTGTTTATT. Translated: CASGGGGGYIGELFI. This chain connects TRBV4-1 to TRBJ2-2, with D perhaps TRBD1 or TRBD2 (7 bases each). This CDR3 is 15 amino acids long. Germline V CDR1 and CDR2: MGHRA, YSYEKL.

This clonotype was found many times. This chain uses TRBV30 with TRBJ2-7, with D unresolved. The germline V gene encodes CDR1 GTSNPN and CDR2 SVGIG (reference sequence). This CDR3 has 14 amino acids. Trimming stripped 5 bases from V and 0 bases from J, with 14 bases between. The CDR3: CAWGVSPSSYEQYF. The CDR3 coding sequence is TGTGCCTGGGGAGTCAGCCCGAGCTCCTACGAGCAGTACTTC.